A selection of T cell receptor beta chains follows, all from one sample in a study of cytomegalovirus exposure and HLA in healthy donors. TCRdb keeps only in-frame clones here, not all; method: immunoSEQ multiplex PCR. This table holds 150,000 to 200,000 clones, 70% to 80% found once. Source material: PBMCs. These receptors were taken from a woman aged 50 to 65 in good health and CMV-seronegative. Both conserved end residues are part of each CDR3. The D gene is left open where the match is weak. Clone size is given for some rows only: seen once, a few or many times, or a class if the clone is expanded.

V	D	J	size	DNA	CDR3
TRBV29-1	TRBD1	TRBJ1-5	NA	TGCAGCGTGGGGACAGCCCCTAATCAGCCCCAGCATTTT	CSVGTAPNQPQHF
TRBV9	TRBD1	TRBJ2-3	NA	TGTGCCAGCAGCCATAGACAGGGTACAGATACGCAGTATTTT	CASSHRQGTDTQYF
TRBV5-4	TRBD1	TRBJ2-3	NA	TGTGCCAGCAGCTTGGCCGACAGGGGAGGAGATACGCAGTATTTT	CASSLADRGGDTQYF
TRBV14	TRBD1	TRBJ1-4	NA	TGTGCCAGCAGCCAACACCGGGACAGGGTGAACGAAAAACTGTTTTTT	CASSQHRDRVNEKLFF
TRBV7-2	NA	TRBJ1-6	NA	TGTGCCAGCAGCCCCGCGGACACCCATAATTCGCCCCTCCACTTT	CASSPADTHNSPLHF
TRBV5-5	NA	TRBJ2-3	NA	TGTGCCAGCAATATCGTCGGGACACCACTTACAGATACGCAGTATTTT	CASNIVGTPLTDTQYF
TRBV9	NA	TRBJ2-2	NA	TGTGCCAGCAGCGTAGAGGCGGGGTACACCGGGGAGCTGTTTTTT	CASSVEAGYTGELFF
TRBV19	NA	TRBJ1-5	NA	TGTGCCAGTAGTGCTCAGGGTGATTCGGGCAATCAGCCCCAGCATTTT	CASSAQGDSGNQPQHF
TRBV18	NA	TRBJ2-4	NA	TGTGCCAGCTCACTGAGCGTCTCACCTGGTTTGGACAAAAACATTCAGTACTTC	CASSLSVSPGLDKNIQYF
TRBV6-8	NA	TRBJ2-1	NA	TGTGCCAGCAGCAGGGGTTACAATGAGCAGTTCTTC	CASSRGYNEQFF
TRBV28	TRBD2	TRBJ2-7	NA	TGTGCCAGCAGTTCGCTAGCGGGGAGCTCCTACGAGCAGTACTTC	CASSSLAGSSYEQYF
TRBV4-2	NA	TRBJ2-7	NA	TGTGCCAGCAGCCAGAAACAGGGTCCGATAGCCTACGAGCAGTACTTC	CASSQKQGPIAYEQYF
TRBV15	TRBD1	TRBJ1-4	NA	TGTGCCACCAGCAGAGGGACAGGGGGCAGGGATGCGGAACTGTTTTTT	CATSRGTGGRDAELFF
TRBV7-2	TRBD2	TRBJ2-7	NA	TGTGCCAGCAGCCAACTAGCGGGGATCTACGAGCAGTACTTC	CASSQLAGIYEQYF
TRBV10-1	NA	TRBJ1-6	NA	TGCGCCAGCAGTGAGGGAGGGGAGAGCTCCTATAATTCACCCCTCCACTTT	CASSEGGESSYNSPLHF
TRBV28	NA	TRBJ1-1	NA	TGTGCCAGCAGCGCACCTTTAGCTGAAGCTTTCTTT	CASSAPLAEAFF
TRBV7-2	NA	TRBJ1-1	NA	TGTGCCAGCACCCACAGGGCCAGAGCTGAAGCTTTCTTT	CASTHRARAEAFF
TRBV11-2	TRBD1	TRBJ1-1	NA	TGTGCCAGCAGCTCCTTATTATGGGACAGGGGAAACACTGAAGCTTTCTTT	CASSSLLWDRGNTEAFF
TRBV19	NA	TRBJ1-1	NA	TGTGCCAGTAGTATTGGACAGAAAGCTTTCTTT	CASSIGQKAFF
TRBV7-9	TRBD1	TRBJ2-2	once	TGTGCCAGCAGCTTAGCCAACCTACAGGGGGCAGAGCTGTTTTTT	CASSLANLQGAELFF
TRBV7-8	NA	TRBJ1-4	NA	TGTGCCAGCAGCTCTCCAGGGGAGGGAAGTGAAAAACTGTTTTTT	CASSSPGEGSEKLFF
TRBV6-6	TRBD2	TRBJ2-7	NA	TGTGCCAGCAGTTACTCGAGAAGCGGGGGGGCCGGCGAGCAGTACTTC	CASSYSRSGGAGEQYF
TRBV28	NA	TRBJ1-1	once	TGTGCCAGCAGTTTAAGAGCCGGAGACAGCATGAACACTGAAGCTTTCTTT	CASSLRAGDSMNTEAFF
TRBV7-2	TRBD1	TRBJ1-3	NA	TGTGCCAGCAGCTTAGACAGGGGAACTGGAAACACCATATATTTT	CASSLDRGTGNTIYF
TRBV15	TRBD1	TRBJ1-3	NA	TGTGCCACCAGCACCCGGACAGGGGGAATTGGAAACACCATATATTTT	CATSTRTGGIGNTIYF
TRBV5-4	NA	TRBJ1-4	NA	TGTGCCAGCAGCTTCACAGGGTCGAGGGAAAAACTGTTTTTT	CASSFTGSREKLFF
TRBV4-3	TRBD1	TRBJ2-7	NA	TGCGCCAGCAGCCAAGCTGGGACAGGGGGCTACGAGCAGTACTTC	CASSQAGTGGYEQYF
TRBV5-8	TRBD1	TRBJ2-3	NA	TGTGCCAGCAGACGAAAAGGACAGGGGACAGATACGCAGTATTTT	CASRRKGQGTDTQYF
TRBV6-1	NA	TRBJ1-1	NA	TGTGCCAGCAGTGTTTCGGGAAGCGGGAGGAACACTGAAGCTTTCTTT	CASSVSGSGRNTEAFF
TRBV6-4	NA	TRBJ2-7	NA	TGTGCCAGCAGTGCAACCCGGGACACGGGGGAGCAGTACTTC	CASSATRDTGEQYF
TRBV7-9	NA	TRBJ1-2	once	TGTGCCAGCAGCCTCCGGGGGGTCGATGGCTACACCTTC	CASSLRGVDGYTF
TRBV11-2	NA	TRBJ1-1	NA	TGTGCCAGCAGCTTAGAATCTTACCCTCGGGAAAACGCTGAAGCTTTCTTT	CASSLESYPRENAEAFF
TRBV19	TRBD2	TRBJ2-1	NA	TGTGCCAGTAGTGTAGCGGGTATCTACAATGAGCAGTTCTTC	CASSVAGIYNEQFF
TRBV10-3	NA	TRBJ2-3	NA	TGTGCCATCAGTGAGAGAGGTGATAGCACAGATACGCAGTATTTT	CAISERGDSTDTQYF
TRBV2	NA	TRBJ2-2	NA	TGTGCCAGCAGTGAAGGGGGCCGGAACACCGGGGAGCTGTTTTTT	CASSEGGRNTGELFF
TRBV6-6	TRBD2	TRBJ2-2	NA	TGTGCCAGCCAAATAGCGGGGGGCGGGACCGGGGAGCTGTTTTTT	CASQIAGGGTGELFF
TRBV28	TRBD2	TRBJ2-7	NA	TGTGCCAGCAGTTTATCCCTAGCGGGAGCCTCCTCCTACGAGCAGTACTTC	CASSLSLAGASSYEQYF
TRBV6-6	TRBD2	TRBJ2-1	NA	TGTGCCAGCAGTTATCACGGCGGGGGGCCCTTCAATGAGCAGTTCTTC	CASSYHGGGPFNEQFF
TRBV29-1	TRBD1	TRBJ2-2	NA	TGCAGCGTCATTAGGGGACAGGGCACCGGGGAGCTGTTTTTT	CSVIRGQGTGELFF
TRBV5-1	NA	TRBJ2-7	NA	TGCGCCAGCAGCTTGCTCGGTGTCGGCGAGCAGTACTTC	CASSLLGVGEQYF
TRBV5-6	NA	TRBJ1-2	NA	TGTGCCAGCAGCTACAGGGTTCCGTTATATGGCTACACCTTC	CASSYRVPLYGYTF
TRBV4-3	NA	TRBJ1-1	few	TGCGCCAGCAGCCAACTATCTGGAGGGTACACTGAAGCTTTCTTT	CASSQLSGGYTEAFF
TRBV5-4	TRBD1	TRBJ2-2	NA	TGTGCCAGCGAGAAGTTGACGACAGGGGGGGACACCGGGGAGCTGTTTTTT	CASEKLTTGGDTGELFF
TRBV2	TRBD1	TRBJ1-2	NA	TGTGCCAGCAGTGTAGGGGGACAGGATTATGGCTACACCTTC	CASSVGGQDYGYTF
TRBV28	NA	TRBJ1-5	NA	TGTGCCAGCACCTTCACAGGATTCAGGAATCAGCCCCAGCATTTT	CASTFTGFRNQPQHF
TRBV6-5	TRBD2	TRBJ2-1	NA	TGTGCCAGCACACTAGCGGGCTCCTTCAATGAGCAGTTCTTC	CASTLAGSFNEQFF
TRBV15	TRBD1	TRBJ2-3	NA	TGTGCCACCAGCCGGAGGACAGGGGAACCAGATACGCAGTATTTT	CATSRRTGEPDTQYF
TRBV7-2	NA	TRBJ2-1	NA	TGTGCCAGCAGCTACAGGGTAGGGACCTACAATGAGCAGTTCTTC	CASSYRVGTYNEQFF
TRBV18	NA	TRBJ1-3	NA	TGTGCCAGCTCAGTTCGACAGCAAAGCTCTGGAAACACCATATATTTT	CASSVRQQSSGNTIYF